These T cell receptor beta chains were read from a single sample in a study of blood T cell repertoires in COVID-19. The repertoire was sequenced with immunoSEQ multiplex PCR; TCRdb's copy has only in-frame clones and lacks some. Counted here are around 200,000 clones, roughly 90% occurring once; the ten biggest clones make up 1.6%. The material sequenced was peripheral blood. The receptors derive from a man younger than 35 with active or convalescent COVID-19. Both conserved end residues are part of each CDR3. The order of the fields is D gene, V gene, clone size, J gene, CDR3 DNA, CDR3 protein. The D gene is left open where the match is weak. Not every row has a clone size; where given, it reads once, few, many or a size class.

TRBD1	TRBV10-1	.	TRBJ2-1	TGCGCCAGCAGTGCAGCGACAGGGGGGATTTACAATGAGCAGTTCTTC	CASSAATGGIYNEQFF
.	TRBV19	.	TRBJ2-1	TGTGCCAGTGCTAAGCGGGCGGGGCCGTCCTACAATGAGCAGTTCTTC	CASAKRAGPSYNEQFF
.	TRBV6-6	.	TRBJ2-4	TGTGCCAGCATGTCCGGGACAAACAAGTACTTC	CASMSGTNKYF
TRBD2	TRBV7-9	.	TRBJ2-1	TGTGCCAGCAGCTTAAGCGGGACTCGTCATGAGCAGTTCTTC	CASSLSGTRHEQFF
TRBD1	TRBV12-5	.	TRBJ2-1	TGTGCTAGTGGTCAGGGGGCCCCTGGCAATGAGCAGTTCTTC	CASGQGAPGNEQFF
TRBD1	TRBV7-8	.	TRBJ2-7	TGTGCCAGCAGCTCGCCCTGGGGGACAGGGGGCTGGTACGAGCAGTACTTC	CASSSPWGTGGWYEQYF
.	TRBV12-5	once	TRBJ2-2	TGTGCTAGTGGTTTGTCACGGGCCGGGGAGCTGTTTTTT	CASGLSRAGELFF
TRBD1	TRBV19	.	TRBJ1-1	TGTGCCAGTAGTACAGACAGGGCTACTGAAGCTTTCTTT	CASSTDRATEAFF
.	TRBV30	once	TRBJ1-2	TGTGCCTGGAGCGAGAACAGGGACGGCTACACCTTC	CAWSENRDGYTF
.	TRBV29-1	few	TRBJ2-1	TGCAGCGTTGAAAGGACTTCTTACAATGAGCAGTTCTTC	CSVERTSYNEQFF
.	TRBV18	.	TRBJ2-7	TGTGCCAGCTCACCCAATCCGACAGTACTTGGCTCCTACGAGCAGTACTTC	CASSPNPTVLGSYEQYF
TRBD1	TRBV18	.	TRBJ1-1	TGTGCCAGCTCACCAACCCGGGACAGTAGAGCTGAAGCTTTCTTT	CASSPTRDSRAEAFF
TRBD1	TRBV7-8	.	TRBJ1-1	TGTGCCAGCAGCCCGGGACAGGGAATCAACACTGAAGCTTTCTTT	CASSPGQGINTEAFF
TRBD2	TRBV15	.	TRBJ2-1	TGTGCCACCAGCGACCCGACTAGCGGGACTGTAAGCGAGCAGTTCTTC	CATSDPTSGTVSEQFF
TRBD1	TRBV19	.	TRBJ1-5	TGTGCCAGTAGTCGGAATACAGGGGGCCACAATCAGCCCCAGCATTTT	CASSRNTGGHNQPQHF
TRBD1	TRBV5-6	.	TRBJ1-1	TGTGCCAGCAGCCGGCGACAGGGTGAAGCTTTCTTT	CASSRRQGEAFF